This entry lists 19 T cell receptor beta chains sequenced from one sample in a study of shared clonotypes between healthy human individuals. Clones were sequenced by immunoSEQ multiplex PCR, and TCRdb holds only the in-frame ones, with some missing. Of hundreds of thousands of clones in the sample, approximately 96% were seen once. Naive CD8 cells comprised CD45RO-negative, CCR7-positively selected cells, excluding terminally differentiated effector memory CD45RA+ cells. The sample consisted of naive CD8+ T cells sorted from blood. All receptors come from a woman aged 25 to 39 in good health.

Written as DNA, the CDR3 is TGTGCCAGCACCTCGAGGGGCTTTGTACAGCCCCAGCATTTT. This encodes CASTSRGFVQPQHF. The chain uses TRBV28 and TRBJ1-5; D perhaps matches TRBD1 (5 bases). Trimming left V 7 bases short and J 7 bases short, with 17 bases between. Germline CDR1 reads MDHEN; CDR2 reads SYDVKM. The CDR3 has 14 residues.

V gene TRBV19 combines with J gene TRBJ1-2, with D perhaps matching TRBD1 (6 bases). The ends were cut back, 2 bases at V and 4 bases at J, with 26 bases in the middle. The CDR3 runs to 19 residues. CDR1 and CDR2 from the germline V gene are LNHDA and SQIVND (reference sequence). The DNA of the CDR3 is TGTGCCAGTAGTATAAGCTCCTTCCTCGGGGGCGAAACCTTCTATGGCTACACCTTC. Protein sequence: CASSISSFLGGETFYGYTF.

This clone has just one count. CDR3 nucleotides: TGTGCCAGCAGCTTAGAGGGCCGGGGGGAGCAGTACTTC. Translation gives CASSLEGRGEQYF. The chain is built from TRBV11-3 and TRBJ2-7; D possibly corresponds to TRBD2 (6 bases). CDR1 SGHNT and CDR2 YENEEA come from the germline V gene. This CDR3 comprises 13 residues. V lost 0 bases and J 7 bases, leaving 10 bases between the germline ends. Variable domain in full (rest from reference TRBV11-3 and TRBJ2-7): EAGVVQSPRYKIIEKKQPVAFWCNPISGHNTLYWYLQNLGQGPELLIRYENEEAVDDSQLPKDRFSAERLKGVDSTLKIQPAELGDSAVYLCASSLEGRGEQYFGPGTRLTVT.

With regard to this clone: Other DNA sequences from this sample encode an identical CDR3 as well. The genes are TRBV19 and TRBJ1-2; possible D gene TRBD1, 5 bases. Germline V gene sequence: CDR1 LNHDA, CDR2 SQIVND (reference sequence). V lost 6 bases and J 4 bases, leaving 9 bases between the germline ends. CDR3 length equals 12 residues. CDR3 loop: CASSPGGYGYTF. The CDR3 region has the DNA TGTGCCAGTAGCCCGGGGGGCTATGGCTACACCTTC.

The chain combines TRBV6-6 with TRBJ2-7; tentatively, D is TRBD2 (6 bases). This CDR3 is 14 amino acids long. The V and J ends lost 7 bases and 0 bases respectively, with 13 bases between them. Germline V lookup: CDR1 MNHNY, CDR2 SVGAGI (reference sequence). CDR3 nucleotide sequence: TGTGCCAGCACCCACAGGACTAACTCCTACGAGCAGTACTTC. Amino acid sequence: CASTHRTNSYEQYF.

The chain is built from TRBV5-6 and TRBJ1-4; D call uncertain. Germline CDR1 reads SGHDT; CDR2 reads YYEEEE. The length of the CDR3 is 16 residues. V was cut by 0 bases and J by 0 bases, with 9 bases left in between. CDR3 bases: TGTGCCAGCAGCTTGGGGTCAGAGGCAACTAATGAAAAACTGTTTTTT. Translated, it gives CASSLGSEATNEKLFF.

The chain couples TRBV4-2 to TRBJ2-2, with 7 bases lining up with TRBD1. Trimming cost V 10 bases and J 5 bases; bases outside gene matches: 16. Germline values: CDR1 LGHNA, CDR2 YNFKEQ. The CDR3 runs 16 residues. CDR3 in amino acids: CATAPPGQYTTGELFF. The CDR3 nucleotides read TGTGCCACCGCGCCCCCGGGACAGTATACTACCGGGGAGCTGTTTTTT.

The chain links TRBV7-2 to TRBJ2-5; D is unresolved. The germline V gene has CDR1 SGHTA and CDR2 FQGNSA. This CDR3 comprises 13 residues. V was trimmed by 1 base and J by 3 bases, leaving 6 bases between them. The CDR3 nucleotides read TGTGCCAGCAGCTTAGAGAGAGAAGAGACCCAGTACTTC. Translation: CASSLEREETQYF.

The rearrangement uses TRBV28 and TRBJ2-7; tentatively, D is TRBD2 (6 bases). With 6 bases removed from V and 5 bases from J, the gap between germline ends came to 20 bases. This CDR3 contains 15 residues. CDR1 is MDHEN, CDR2 SYDVKM, per germline. The CDR3 bases are TGTGCCAGCAGGCCTCCGGGACTGCATTGGGACGAGCAGTACTTC. Translated, it gives CASRPPGLHWDEQYF.

The V call is TRBV23-1, the J call TRBJ1-5, with a weak D call TRBD1 (5 bases). Being an ORF, TRBV23-1 has a function that is uncertain. The CDR3 sequence is 16 residues long. V was pared by 3 bases and J by 6 bases, with 18 bases between. The CDR3 loop is CASSHSAGGGFQPQHF. CDR3 bases: TGCGCCAGCAGTCACTCCGCCGGGGGTGGGTTTCAGCCCCAGCATTTT.

A single count supports this clone. The chain has TRBV28 and TRBJ1-5; D remains unclear. The CDR3 contains 11 residues. Germline V CDR1 and CDR2: MDHEN, SYDVKM. The V end was cut by 1 base, the J end by 15 bases, with 10 bases between. CDR3 sequence reads: CASSLSGIGHF. For the CDR3, the DNA is TGTGCCAGCAGTTTATCCGGGATAGGGCATTTT.

The chain joins TRBV28 to TRBJ1-3, with D uncertain. V was clipped by 7 bases and J by 0 bases, with 10 bases between them. Germline lookup yields CDR1 MDHEN and CDR2 SYDVKM. This CDR3 has 14 residues. The CDR3 is CASMRSSSGNTIYF. CDR3 DNA sequence: TGTGCCAGCATGAGGTCCTCCTCTGGAAACACCATATATTTT.

This chain uses TRBV13 with TRBJ2-3; TRBD2 aligns across 13 bases. V gave up 6 bases and J gave up 6 bases; unmatched junction bases: 9. The CDR3 spans 16 residues. CDR1 is PRHDT and CDR2 is FYEKMQ in the germline V gene (reference sequence). This CDR3 is CASSLLAGGPEDTQYF. CDR3 sequence (DNA): TGTGCCAGCAGTTTACTAGCGGGAGGGCCGGAGGATACGCAGTATTTT.

The V and J genes are TRBV28 and TRBJ1-2; no clear D gene. V lost 6 bases and J lost 6, with 20 bases in between. The CDR3 runs to 15 residues. CDR1 and CDR2 (germline): MDHEN, SYDVKM. The CDR3 is CASRAPGLRVNGYTF. CDR3 bases: TGTGCCAGCAGGGCCCCCGGGTTGAGAGTGAATGGCTACACCTTC.

The chain joins TRBV6-5 to TRBJ2-7, with TRBD2 matching 7 bases. The V gene end was trimmed by 6 bases and the J gene end by 4 bases; junction bases not matched to a gene: 12. Germline V gives CDR1 MNHEY, CDR2 SVGAGI. The CDR3 runs to 15 residues. The CDR3: CASSLIAGAQYEQYF. The CDR3 DNA follows: TGTGCCAGCAGCCTCATCGCGGGAGCCCAATACGAGCAGTACTTC.

This clone was seen once. The chain couples TRBV28 to TRBJ1-5; TRBD1 matches 10 bases. The CDR3 runs to 17 residues. V shed 3 bases, J shed 2 bases, and the junction held 7 bases outside the gene matches. CDR1 MDHEN and CDR2 SYDVKM come from the germline V gene. CDR3 residues: CASSLGGTGVGNQPQHF. Here the CDR3 DNA reads TGTGCCAGCAGTTTGGGAGGGACAGGGGTAGGCAATCAGCCCCAGCATTTT.

V usage is TRBV4-1 and J usage is TRBJ2-5; TRBD2 is a possible D gene (5 bases). This CDR3 contains 13 residues. With 4 bases removed from V and 3 bases from J, the gap between germline ends came to 9 bases. The V gene's germline CDR1 is MGHRA and CDR2 YSYEKL. The CDR3 DNA is TGCGCCAGCAGCCCGGACTGGGAAGAGACCCAGTACTTC. Its protein product is CASSPDWEETQYF.

J is TRBJ2-7 and V is TRBV28, with D unclear. Germline lookup yields CDR1 MDHEN and CDR2 SYDVKM. The CDR3 contains 13 residues. V lost 2 bases and J 2 bases, leaving 7 bases between the germline ends. The CDR3 sequence is CASSLMSTYEQYF. The CDR3 DNA is TGTGCCAGCAGTTTAATGTCCACCTACGAGCAGTACTTC.

Only a few counts were recorded for this clone. Additional DNA sequences in this sample encode the identical CDR3. The chain employs TRBV30 and TRBJ2-7, with D hard to call. The CDR3 consists of 12 residues. The V gene lost 0 bases and the J gene lost 4 bases, with 7 bases spanning the gap. From germline, CDR1 is GTSNPN and CDR2 SVGIG (reference sequence). CDR3 in amino acids: CAWSVLGYEQYF. In nucleotides, the CDR3 is TGTGCCTGGAGTGTACTTGGTTACGAGCAGTACTTC.